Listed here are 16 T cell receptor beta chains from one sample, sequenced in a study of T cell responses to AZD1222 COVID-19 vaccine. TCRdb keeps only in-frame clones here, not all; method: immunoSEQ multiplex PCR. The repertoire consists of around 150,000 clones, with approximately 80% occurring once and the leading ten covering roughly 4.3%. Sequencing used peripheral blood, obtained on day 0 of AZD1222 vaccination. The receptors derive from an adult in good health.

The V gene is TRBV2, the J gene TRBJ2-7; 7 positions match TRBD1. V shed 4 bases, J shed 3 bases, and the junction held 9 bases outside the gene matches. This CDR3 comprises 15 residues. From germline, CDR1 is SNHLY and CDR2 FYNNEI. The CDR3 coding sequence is TGTGCCAGCAGTGTCCCAAAGGGACAGAACTACGAGCAGTACTTC. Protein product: CASSVPKGQNYEQYF. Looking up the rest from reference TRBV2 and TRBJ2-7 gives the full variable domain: EPEVTQTPSHQVTQMGQEVILRCVPISNHLYFYWYRQILGQKVEFLVSFYNNEISEKSEIFDDQFSVERPDGSNFTLKIRSTKLEDSAMYFCASSVPKGQNYEQYFGPGTRLTVT.

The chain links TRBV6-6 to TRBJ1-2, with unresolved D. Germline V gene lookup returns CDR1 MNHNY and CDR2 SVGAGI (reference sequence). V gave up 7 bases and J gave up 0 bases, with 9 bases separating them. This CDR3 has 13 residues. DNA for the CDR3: TGTGCCAGCACGACACCGACTAACTATGGCTACACCTTC. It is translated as CASTTPTNYGYTF.

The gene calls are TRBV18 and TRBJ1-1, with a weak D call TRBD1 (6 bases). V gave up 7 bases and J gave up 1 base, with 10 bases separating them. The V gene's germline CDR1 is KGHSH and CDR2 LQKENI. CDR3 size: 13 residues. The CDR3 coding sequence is TGTGCCAGCTTCCCGACAGGGAACACTGAAGCTTTCTTT. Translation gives CASFPTGNTEAFF.

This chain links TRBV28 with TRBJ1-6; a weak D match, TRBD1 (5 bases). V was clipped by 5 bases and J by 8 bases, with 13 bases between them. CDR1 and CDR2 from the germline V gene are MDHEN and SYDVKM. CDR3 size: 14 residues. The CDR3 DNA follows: TGTGCCAGCAGTCCCGGGACGTCTCATTCACCCCTCCACTTT. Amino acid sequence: CASSPGTSHSPLHF.

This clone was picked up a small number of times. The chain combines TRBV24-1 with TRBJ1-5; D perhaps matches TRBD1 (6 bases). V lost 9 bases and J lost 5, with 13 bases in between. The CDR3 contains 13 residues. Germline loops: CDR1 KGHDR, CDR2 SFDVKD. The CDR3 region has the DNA TGTGCCACCGCTCAGGGGTGGGATCAGCCCCAGCATTTT. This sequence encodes CATAQGWDQPQHF.

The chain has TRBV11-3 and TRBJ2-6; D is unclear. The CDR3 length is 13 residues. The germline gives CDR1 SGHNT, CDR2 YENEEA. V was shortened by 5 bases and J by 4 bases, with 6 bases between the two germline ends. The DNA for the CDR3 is TGTGCCAGCAGCAGGACGGGGGCCAACGTCCTGACTTTC. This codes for CASSRTGANVLTF.

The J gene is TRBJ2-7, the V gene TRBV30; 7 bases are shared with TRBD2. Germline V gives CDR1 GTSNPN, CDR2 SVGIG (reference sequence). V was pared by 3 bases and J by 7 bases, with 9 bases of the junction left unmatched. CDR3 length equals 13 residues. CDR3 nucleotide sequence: TGTGCCTGGAGGGGGACTACCGCTGGAGAGCAGTACTTC. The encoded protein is CAWRGTTAGEQYF. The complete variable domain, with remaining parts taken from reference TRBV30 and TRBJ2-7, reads SQTIHQWPATLVQPVGSPLSLECTVEGTSNPNLYWYRQAAGRGLQLLFYSVGIGQISSEVPQNLSASRPQDRQFILSSKKLLLSDSGFYLCAWRGTTAGEQYFGPGTRLTVT.

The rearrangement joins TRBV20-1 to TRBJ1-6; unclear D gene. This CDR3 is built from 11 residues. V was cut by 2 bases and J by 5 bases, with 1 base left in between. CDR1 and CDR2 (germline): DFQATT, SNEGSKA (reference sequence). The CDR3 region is CSARHNSPLHF. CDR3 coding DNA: TGCAGTGCTAGACATAATTCACCCCTCCACTTT.

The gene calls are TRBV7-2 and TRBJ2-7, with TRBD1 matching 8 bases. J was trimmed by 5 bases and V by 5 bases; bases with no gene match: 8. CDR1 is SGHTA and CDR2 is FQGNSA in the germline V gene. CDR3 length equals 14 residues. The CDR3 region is CASSPPDRDDEQYF. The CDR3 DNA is TGTGCCAGCAGCCCCCCGGACAGGGACGACGAGCAGTACTTC.

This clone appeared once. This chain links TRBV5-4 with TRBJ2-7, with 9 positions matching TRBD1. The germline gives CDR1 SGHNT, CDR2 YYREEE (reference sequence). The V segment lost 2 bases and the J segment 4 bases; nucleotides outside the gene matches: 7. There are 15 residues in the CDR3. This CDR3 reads CASSFLTGGKYEQYF. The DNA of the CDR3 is TGTGCCAGCAGCTTTCTTACAGGGGGCAAGTACGAGCAGTACTTC.

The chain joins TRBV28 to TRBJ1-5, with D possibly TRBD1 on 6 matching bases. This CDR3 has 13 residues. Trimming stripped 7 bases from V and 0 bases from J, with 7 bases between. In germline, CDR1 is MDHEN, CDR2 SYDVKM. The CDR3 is CASKGGSNQPQHF. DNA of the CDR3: TGTGCCAGCAAAGGGGGTAGCAATCAGCCCCAGCATTTT.

CDR3 amino acids: CASSFSQWETQYF. The CDR3 DNA reads TGTGCCAGCAGCTTCTCCCAGTGGGAGACCCAGTACTTC. The V call is TRBV11-3, the J call TRBJ2-5, with D unclear. Trimming cost V 3 bases and J 5 bases, with 10 bases left between them. In germline, CDR1 is SGHNT, CDR2 YENEEA. The CDR3 runs to 13 residues.

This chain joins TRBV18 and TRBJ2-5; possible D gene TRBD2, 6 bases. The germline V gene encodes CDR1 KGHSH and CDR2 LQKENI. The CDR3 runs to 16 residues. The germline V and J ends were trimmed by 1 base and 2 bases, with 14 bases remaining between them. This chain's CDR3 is CASSPLSRGPQETQYF. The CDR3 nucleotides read TGTGCCAGCTCACCACTGTCGCGGGGACCTCAAGAGACCCAGTACTTC. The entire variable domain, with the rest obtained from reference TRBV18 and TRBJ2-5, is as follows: NAGVMQNPRHLVRRRGQEARLRCSPMKGHSHVYWYRQLPEEGLKFMVYLQKENIIDESGMPKERFSAEFPKEGPSILRIQQVVRGDSAAYFCASSPLSRGPQETQYFGPGTRLLVL.

The CDR3 loop reads CASSLDWGEQYF. The CDR3 nucleotides read TGCGCCAGCAGCTTGGATTGGGGGGAGCAGTACTTC. This chain connects TRBV5-1 to TRBJ2-7; D tentatively fits TRBD1 or TRBD2 (5 bases each). The germline gives CDR1 SGHRS, CDR2 YFSETQ. The CDR3 loop spans 12 amino acids. Deletions cut 0 bases from V and 7 bases from J, with 8 bases between.

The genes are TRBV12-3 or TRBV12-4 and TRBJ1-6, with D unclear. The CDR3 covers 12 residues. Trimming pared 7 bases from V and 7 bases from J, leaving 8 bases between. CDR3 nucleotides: TGTGCCAGCACACCCCAGAATTCACCCCTCCACTTT. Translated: CASTPQNSPLHF.

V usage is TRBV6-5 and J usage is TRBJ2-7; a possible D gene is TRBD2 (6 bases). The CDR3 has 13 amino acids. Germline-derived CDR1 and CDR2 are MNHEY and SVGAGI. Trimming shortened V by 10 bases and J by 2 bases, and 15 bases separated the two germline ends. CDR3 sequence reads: CATQRRGPYEQYF. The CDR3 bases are TGTGCCACCCAAAGGAGGGGACCCTACGAGCAGTACTTC.